The 21 T cell receptor beta chains below all came from one sample that was sequenced in a study of T and B cells in COVID-19 patients (dated by TCRdb to 2019 to 2021). TRB repertoires were amplified from approximately 250-500 ng of genomic DNA extracted from blood. The instrument was an Illumina MiSeq. Multiplex PCR with BIOMED2 TRB-A/B primer pools was used to amplify the TRB rearrangements. The raw public reads went through TCRdb reprocessing: fastp at Q25, MiXCR clone calling, in-frame beta chains kept. Each record represents a unique CDR3 protein, reported with the most common genes and DNA among its rows. The sample data list under 8,500 distinct CDR3 sequences, and about 30% of these were observed just once. The ten largest clones add up to 15% to 20% of the sample. The specimen sequenced was blood. The receptors come from a human donor with active COVID-19.

This clonotype was picked up a small number of times. At one boundary the junction diverges from the germline segment, which might be a read error. The V call is TRBV6-2 or TRBV6-3, the J call TRBJ2-7, with D tentatively TRBD1 (5 bases). The germline gives CDR1 MNHEY, CDR2 SVGEGT. The CDR3 is 11 residues long. Here the CDR3 DNA reads TGTGCCAGCAGGCGTGGACACGATATCCACTTC. It specifies CASRRGHDIHF.

This clonotype is categorized as medium-sized (0.01 to 0.1%). The chain combines TRBV12-3 or TRBV12-4 with TRBJ1-3; no clear D. The CDR3 has 15 residues. The V and J ends lost 6 bases and 2 bases respectively, with 14 bases between them. Written as DNA, the CDR3 is TGTGCCAGCAGACGACCTCATGGTACTGGAAACACCATATATTTT. Its protein is CASRRPHGTGNTIYF.

The chain uses TRBV20-1 and TRBJ2-5; 10 nucleotides match TRBD2. The J segment lost 3 bases and the V segment lost 4 bases, leaving 11 bases of the junction unmatched. This CDR3 has 16 amino acids. The germline gives CDR1 DFQATT, CDR2 SNEGSKA (reference sequence). CDR3 in amino acids: CSAKRASGGLEETQYF. Written as DNA, the CDR3 is TGCAGTGCTAAGAGGGCTAGCGGGGGCCTAGAAGAGACCCAGTACTTC.

This chain connects TRBV12-3 or TRBV12-4 to TRBJ2-1; a possible D gene is TRBD2 (6 bases). V was trimmed by 0 bases and J by 6 bases, leaving 24 bases between them. CDR3 length: 19 amino acids. Here the CDR3 DNA reads TGTGCCAGCAGTTTAGCGCTGGGGGGAGCCGTTTCGGTTAGCAATGAGCAGTTCTTC. Its protein is CASSLALGGAVSVSNEQFF.

This clonotype has just a few counts. The chain is built from TRBV5-7 and TRBJ1-1; D is unclear. TRBV5-7 carries the ORF label, with uncertain function. The CDR3 spans 13 residues. V was trimmed by 0 bases and J by 6 bases, leaving 9 bases between them. The DNA for the CDR3 is TGTGCCAGCAGCTTGGTCGGGTGGTCTGAAGCTTTCTTT. Its translation is CASSLVGWSEAFF.

The chain has TRBV7-2 and TRBJ2-3; TRBD2 is a possible D gene (6 bases). Trimming stripped 1 base from V and 5 bases from J, with 13 bases between. Germline CDR1 SGHTA, CDR2 FQGNSA. The CDR3 covers 15 residues. The CDR3 loop reads CASSLERRGGDTQYF. CDR3 nucleotide sequence: TGTGCCAGCAGCTTAGAAAGGAGGGGAGGAGATACGCAGTATTTT.

The gene calls are TRBV7-9 and TRBJ1-2; TRBD1 might be the D (6 bases). CDR1 SEHNR and CDR2 FQNEAQ come from the germline V gene (reference sequence). There are 15 residues in the CDR3. For the CDR3, the DNA is TGTGTCAGAAGCTTAGCCCACAGGGTGGACTATGGCTACACCTTC. Translated: CVRSLAHRVDYGYTF.

J is TRBJ2-5 and V is TRBV5-6; D could derive from TRBD1 or TRBD2 (5 bases each). This CDR3 has 15 residues. Trimming shortened V by 4 bases and J by 3 bases, and 16 bases separated the two germline ends. Germline values: CDR1 SGHDT, CDR2 YYEEEE. DNA for the CDR3: TGTGCCAGCAGCCGGAAGGGGCTGAGGGAAGAGACCCAGTACTTC. Protein product: CASSRKGLREETQYF.

The chain uses TRBV19 and TRBJ1-1, with 7 positions matching TRBD1. The germline CDR1 and CDR2 sequences are LNHDA and SQIVND (reference sequence). V lost 2 bases and J lost 5; bases outside the gene matches: 11. CDR3 length equals 16 residues. The DNA for the CDR3 is TGTGCCAGTAGTATATCTAGGGGGCGAGGGGATACTGAAGCTTTCTTT. Translation gives CASSISRGRGDTEAFF.

The table lists this clonotype with a few counts. The V and J genes are TRBV5-6 and TRBJ1-2, with TRBD1 matching over 7 bases. This CDR3 has 15 residues. V was clipped by 4 bases and J by 0 bases; unmatched bases: 6. Germline V gene lookup returns CDR1 SGHDT and CDR2 YYEEEE. CDR3 sequence reads: CASSQGVGTNYGYTF. DNA of the CDR3: TGTGCCAGCAGCCAGGGGGTAGGAACTAACTATGGCTACACCTTC.

This clonotype occurred once. J is TRBJ1-2 and V is TRBV14; D gene uncertain. The V end lost 1 base, the J end lost 5 bases, and 5 bases lay between the germline ends. Germline V gene sequence: CDR1 SGHDN, CDR2 FVKESK. CDR3 length equals 12 residues. DNA for the CDR3: TGTGCCAGCAGCCAAGGAGGGTATGGCTACACCTTC. Translated, it gives CASSQGGYGYTF.

This rearrangement joins TRBV14 to TRBJ1-4; a weak D match, TRBD1 (5 bases). With 4 bases removed from V and 11 bases from J, the gap between germline ends came to 23 bases. Germline CDR1 and CDR2: SGHDN and FVKESK. The CDR3 spans 16 residues. The CDR3 sequence is CASSLLTGDRKGKLFF. CDR3 DNA sequence: TGTGCCAGCAGCCTCTTAACGGGGGACCGGAAAGGGAAACTGTTTTTT.

V is TRBV27 and J is TRBJ1-2; no clear D. This CDR3 contains 14 residues. CDR1 and CDR2 from the germline V gene are MNHEY and SMNVEV (reference sequence). V was pared by 1 base and J by 7 bases, with 13 bases between. The DNA of the CDR3 is TGTGCCAGCAGTTTATTTGTAGGGTATTCTGGCTACACCTTC. Translating gives CASSLFVGYSGYTF.

The chain carries TRBV7-4 and TRBJ2-3; D is possibly TRBD2 (5 bases). CDR1 and CDR2 from the germline V gene are SGHVT and SQSDAQ. With 5 bases removed from V and 3 bases from J, the gap between germline ends came to 15 bases. The CDR3 consists of 15 residues. The CDR3, as DNA: TGTGCCAGCAGCCCGGACCAAAGAGGGACAGATACGCAGTATTTT. It encodes CASSPDQRGTDTQYF. The full variable domain, in which reference TRBV7-4 and TRBJ2-3 provide the parts outside the CDR3, is GAGVSQSPRYKVAKRGRDVALRCDSISGHVTLYWYRQTLGQGSEVLTYSQSDAQRDKSGRPSGRFSAERPERSVSTLKIQRTEQGDSAVYLCASSPDQRGTDTQYFGPGTRLTVL.

This chain joins TRBV2 and TRBJ2-7, with a tentative D call TRBD2 (6 bases). Germline V gene data show CDR1 as SNHLY and CDR2 as FYNNEI. Trimming took 5 bases from V and 2 from J, leaving 10 bases between them. The CDR3 extends over 13 amino acids. DNA for the CDR3: TGTGCCAGCAGTTCGGACTACCCCTACGAGCAGTACTTC. Translating gives CASSSDYPYEQYF.

This sequence joins TRBV7-6 and TRBJ1-2; D not resolved. Trimming shortened V by 4 bases and J by 5 bases, and 17 bases separated the two germline ends. Germline CDR1 and CDR2: SGHVS and FNYEAQ. The length of the CDR3 is 15 residues. Here the CDR3 reads CASSSPDNGPYGYTF. The CDR3 region has the DNA TGTGCCAGCAGCTCGCCTGACAACGGGCCGTATGGCTACACCTTC.

This clonotype was counted only a few times. J is TRBJ2-7 and V is TRBV6-4; D possibly uses TRBD1 or TRBD2 (7 bases each). The V gene's germline CDR1 is MRHNA and CDR2 SNTAGT. The CDR3 runs 14 residues. Trimming pared 6 bases from V and 3 bases from J, leaving 15 bases between. CDR3 bases: TGTGCCAGCAGCAGACAGGGAGGGGACTACGAGCAGTACTTC. This sequence encodes CASSRQGGDYEQYF.

V usage is TRBV19 and J usage is TRBJ2-2; 8 positions agree with TRBD1. The CDR3 contains 15 residues. In germline, CDR1 is LNHDA, CDR2 SQIVND (reference sequence). CDR3 coding DNA: TGTGTTAGTAGGGGGACAGGACTTTACACCGGGGAGCTGTTTTTT. Encoded protein: CVSRGTGLYTGELFF. Using reference TRBV19 and TRBJ2-2 for the parts outside the CDR3, the full variable domain is DGGITQSPKYLFRKEGQNVTLSCEQNLNHDAMYWYRQDPGQGLRLIYYSQIVNDFQKGDIAEGYSVSREKKESFPLTVTSAQKNPTAFYLCVSRGTGLYTGELFFGEGSRLTVL.

The chain carries TRBV7-9 and TRBJ2-2, with 8 bases lining up with TRBD2. After removal of 8 bases from V and 4 bases from J, the junction contained 9 bases not matched to a gene. The CDR3 is 15 amino acids. CDR1 is SEHNR and CDR2 is FQNEAQ in the germline V gene (reference sequence). The DNA of the CDR3 is TGTGCCAGCCAGCCCCCGGGGGGGCTCACCGGGGAGCTGTTTTTT. Its translation: CASQPPGGLTGELFF.

This clonotype was detected a few times. This chain links TRBV27 with TRBJ1-2, with 7 bases aligning to TRBD1. This CDR3 is 15 amino acids long. The V gene end was trimmed by 7 bases and the J gene end by 4 bases; junction bases not matched to a gene: 12. CDR1 MNHEY and CDR2 SMNVEV come from the germline V gene (reference sequence). Here the CDR3 DNA reads TGTGCCAGCACCCCGCAGGGGGGAACCCCCTATGGCTACACCTTC. Residues: CASTPQGGTPYGYTF.

This clonotype ranks as medium-sized. This chain uses TRBV19 with TRBJ1-5; D remains unclear. V was shortened by 3 bases and J by 4 bases, with 7 bases between the two germline ends. The CDR3 is 13 residues long. Per germline, CDR1 LNHDA and CDR2 SQIVND (reference sequence). As DNA, the CDR3 is TGTGCCAGTAGTATGCAGTCGAATCAGCCCCAGCATTTT. Its protein is CASSMQSNQPQHF.